The T cell receptor beta chain under discussion was sequenced for a study of patients and donors after allogeneic stem cell transplantation. V was trimmed by 5 bases and J by 4 bases, leaving 15 bases between them. Germline V gives CDR1 LNHNV, CDR2 YYDKDF (reference sequence). The CDR3 length is 15 residues. TCRdb re-analysed the RT-PCR reads in MiXCR, keeping a single row per CDR3 protein. The table records 100,000 to 130,000 distinct CDR3 sequences, about a third of them present only once. This clonotype was found a few times. The TCR was taken from a human donor who was either an allogeneic HSCT recipient or a stem cell or donor lymphocyte infusion donor (not recorded which). It is not recorded whose cells these are; they may come from a transplant donor. The material sequenced was blood, either unsorted or a sorted T cell fraction (not recorded which). J is TRBJ1-3 and V is TRBV15; D ambiguous. CDR3 in DNA: TGTGCCACCAGCTCCCTGGACCGATTCGGAAACACCATATATTTT. Translated: CATSSLDRFGNTIYF.